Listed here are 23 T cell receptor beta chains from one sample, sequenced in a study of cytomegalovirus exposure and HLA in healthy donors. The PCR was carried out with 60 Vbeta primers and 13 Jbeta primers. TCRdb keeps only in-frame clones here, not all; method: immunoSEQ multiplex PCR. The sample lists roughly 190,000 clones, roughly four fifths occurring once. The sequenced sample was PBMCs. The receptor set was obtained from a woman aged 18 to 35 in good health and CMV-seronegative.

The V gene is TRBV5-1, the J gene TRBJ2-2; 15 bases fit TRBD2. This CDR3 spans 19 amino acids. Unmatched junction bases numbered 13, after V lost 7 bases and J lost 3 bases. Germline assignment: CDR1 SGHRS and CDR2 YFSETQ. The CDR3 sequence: CASSNSGLAGGSYTGELFF. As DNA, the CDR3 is TGCGCCAGCTCCAATTCGGGACTAGCGGGGGGATCCTACACCGGGGAGCTGTTTTTT.

The CDR3 is CASSRTLTETQYF. The CDR3 nucleotides read TGCGCCAGCAGCCGGACTCTAACGGAGACCCAGTACTTC. The V and J genes are TRBV5-1 and TRBJ2-5; D is possibly TRBD2 (5 bases). The CDR3 is 13 amino acids. The germline gives CDR1 SGHRS, CDR2 YFSETQ. The V gene lost 4 bases and the J gene lost 5 bases, with 12 bases spanning the gap.

The CDR3 bases are TGTGCCAGCAGCTCCCAGGGGAGTCACAATGAAAAACTGTTTTTT. It encodes CASSSQGSHNEKLFF. V gene TRBV7-2 combines with J gene TRBJ1-4; maybe TRBD1 (6 bases). The CDR3 sequence is 15 residues long. The V gene's germline CDR1 is SGHTA and CDR2 FQGNSA. V shed 4 bases and J shed 5 bases, with 14 bases lying between them.

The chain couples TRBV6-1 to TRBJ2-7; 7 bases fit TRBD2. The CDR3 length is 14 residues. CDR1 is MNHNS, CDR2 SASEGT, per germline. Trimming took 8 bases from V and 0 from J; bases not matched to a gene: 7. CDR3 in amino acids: CASLLGGSSYEQYF. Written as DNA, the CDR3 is TGTGCCAGCCTCTTAGGCGGGAGCTCCTACGAGCAGTACTTC.

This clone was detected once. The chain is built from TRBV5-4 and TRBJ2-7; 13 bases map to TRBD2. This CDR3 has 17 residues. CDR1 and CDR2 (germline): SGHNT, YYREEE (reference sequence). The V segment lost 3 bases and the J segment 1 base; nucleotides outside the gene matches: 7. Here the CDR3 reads CASSSGLAGELSYEQYF. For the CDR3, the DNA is TGTGCCAGCAGCTCCGGACTAGCGGGAGAGCTTTCCTACGAGCAGTACTTC. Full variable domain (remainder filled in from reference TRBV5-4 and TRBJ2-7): ETGVTQSPTHLIKTRGQQVTLRCSSQSGHNTVSWYQQALGQGPQFIFQYYREEENGRGNFPPRFSGLQFPNYSSELNVNALELDDSALYLCASSSGLAGELSYEQYFGPGTRLTVT.

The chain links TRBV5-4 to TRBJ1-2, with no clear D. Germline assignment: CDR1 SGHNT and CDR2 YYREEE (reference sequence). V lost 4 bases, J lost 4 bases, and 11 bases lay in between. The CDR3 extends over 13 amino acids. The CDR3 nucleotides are TGTGCCAGCAGCCCTCCGACGGGCTATGGCTACACCTTC. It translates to CASSPPTGYGYTF.

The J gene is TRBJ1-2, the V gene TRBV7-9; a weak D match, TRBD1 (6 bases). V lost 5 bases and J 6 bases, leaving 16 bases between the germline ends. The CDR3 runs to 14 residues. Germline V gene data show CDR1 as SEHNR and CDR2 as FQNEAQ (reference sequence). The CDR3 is CASSAGPPGDGYTF. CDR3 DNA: TGTGCCAGCAGCGCTGGACCGCCAGGGGATGGCTACACCTTC.

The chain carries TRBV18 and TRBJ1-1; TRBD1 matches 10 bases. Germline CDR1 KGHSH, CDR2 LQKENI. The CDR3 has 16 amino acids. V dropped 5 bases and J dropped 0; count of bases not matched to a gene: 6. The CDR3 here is CASSTTGGAMNTEAFF. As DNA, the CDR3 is TGTGCCAGCTCAACGACAGGGGGCGCGATGAACACTGAAGCTTTCTTT.

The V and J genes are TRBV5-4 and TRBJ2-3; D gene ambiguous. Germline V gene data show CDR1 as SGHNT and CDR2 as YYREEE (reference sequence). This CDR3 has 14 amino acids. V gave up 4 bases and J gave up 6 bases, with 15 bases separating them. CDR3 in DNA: TGTGCCAGCAGCCCTGACTCAAGGCAGGATACGCAGTATTTT. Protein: CASSPDSRQDTQYF.

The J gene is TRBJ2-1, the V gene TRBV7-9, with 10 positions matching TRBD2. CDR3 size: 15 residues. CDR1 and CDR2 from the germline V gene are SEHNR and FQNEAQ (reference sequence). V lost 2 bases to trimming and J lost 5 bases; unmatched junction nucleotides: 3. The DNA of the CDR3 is TGTGCCAGCAGCTTACTGCTAGCGGGGGACAATGAGCAGTTCTTC. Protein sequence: CASSLLLAGDNEQFF.

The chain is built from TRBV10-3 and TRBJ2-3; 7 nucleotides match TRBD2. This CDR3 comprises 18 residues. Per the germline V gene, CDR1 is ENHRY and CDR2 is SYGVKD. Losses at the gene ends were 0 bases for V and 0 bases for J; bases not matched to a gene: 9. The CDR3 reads CAISESMGGRISTDTQYF. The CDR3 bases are TGTGCCATCAGTGAGTCGATGGGCGGGAGAATCAGCACAGATACGCAGTATTTT.

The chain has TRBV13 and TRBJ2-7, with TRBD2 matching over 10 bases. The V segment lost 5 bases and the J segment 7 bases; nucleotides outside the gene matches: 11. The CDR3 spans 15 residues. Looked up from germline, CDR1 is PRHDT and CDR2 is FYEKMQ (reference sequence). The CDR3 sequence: CASSGRTSGPHEQYF. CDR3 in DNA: TGTGCCAGCAGCGGGCGGACTAGCGGCCCGCATGAGCAGTACTTC.

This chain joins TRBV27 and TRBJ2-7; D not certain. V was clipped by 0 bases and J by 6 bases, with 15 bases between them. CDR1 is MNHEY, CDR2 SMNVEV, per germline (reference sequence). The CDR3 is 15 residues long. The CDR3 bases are TGTGCCAGCAGTTTATCTGGAGCCGTGCATTCCGAGCAGTACTTC. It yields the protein CASSLSGAVHSEQYF.

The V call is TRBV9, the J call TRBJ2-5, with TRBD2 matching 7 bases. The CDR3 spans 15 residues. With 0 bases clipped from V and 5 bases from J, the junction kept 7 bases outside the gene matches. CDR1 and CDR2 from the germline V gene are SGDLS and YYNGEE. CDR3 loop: CASSVDREEGETQYF. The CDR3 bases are TGTGCCAGCAGCGTAGACCGGGAGGAGGGGGAGACCCAGTACTTC.

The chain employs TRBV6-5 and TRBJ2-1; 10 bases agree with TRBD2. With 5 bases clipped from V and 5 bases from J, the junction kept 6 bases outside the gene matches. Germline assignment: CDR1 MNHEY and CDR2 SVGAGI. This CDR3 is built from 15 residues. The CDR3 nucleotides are TGTGCCAGCAGTGCTAGCGGGAGCTTGAACAATGAGCAGTTCTTC. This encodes CASSASGSLNNEQFF.

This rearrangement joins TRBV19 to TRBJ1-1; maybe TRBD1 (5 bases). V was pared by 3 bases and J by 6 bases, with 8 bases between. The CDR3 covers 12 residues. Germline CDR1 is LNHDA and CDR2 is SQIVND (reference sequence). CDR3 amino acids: CASSIYRSEAFF. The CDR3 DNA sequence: TGTGCCAGTAGTATCTACAGGTCTGAAGCTTTCTTT.

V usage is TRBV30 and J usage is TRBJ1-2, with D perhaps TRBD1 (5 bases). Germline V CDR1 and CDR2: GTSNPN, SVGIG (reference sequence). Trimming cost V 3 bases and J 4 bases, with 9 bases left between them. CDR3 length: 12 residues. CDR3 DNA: TGTGCCTGGAGCCCCGGGGGCTATGGCTACACCTTC. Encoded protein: CAWSPGGYGYTF.

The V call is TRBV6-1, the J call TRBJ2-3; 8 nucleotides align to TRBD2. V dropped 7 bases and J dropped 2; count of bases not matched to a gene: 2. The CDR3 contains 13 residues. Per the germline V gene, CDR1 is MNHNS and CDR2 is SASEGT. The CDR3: CASKAGVTDTQYF. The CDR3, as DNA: TGTGCCAGCAAAGCGGGAGTCACAGATACGCAGTATTTT.

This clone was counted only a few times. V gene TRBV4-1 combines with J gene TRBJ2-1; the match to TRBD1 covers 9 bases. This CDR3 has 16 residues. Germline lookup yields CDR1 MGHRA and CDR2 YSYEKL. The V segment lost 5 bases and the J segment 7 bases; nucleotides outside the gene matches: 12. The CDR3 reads CASSDDRGAGINEQFF. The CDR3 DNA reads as TGCGCCAGCAGCGACGACAGGGGGGCGGGAATAAATGAGCAGTTCTTC.

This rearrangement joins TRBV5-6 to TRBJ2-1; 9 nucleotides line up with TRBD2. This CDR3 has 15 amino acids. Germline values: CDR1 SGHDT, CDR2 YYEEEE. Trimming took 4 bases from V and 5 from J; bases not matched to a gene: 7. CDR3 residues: CASSAWAGGHNEQFF. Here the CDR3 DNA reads TGTGCCAGCAGCGCCTGGGCGGGAGGGCACAATGAGCAGTTCTTC.

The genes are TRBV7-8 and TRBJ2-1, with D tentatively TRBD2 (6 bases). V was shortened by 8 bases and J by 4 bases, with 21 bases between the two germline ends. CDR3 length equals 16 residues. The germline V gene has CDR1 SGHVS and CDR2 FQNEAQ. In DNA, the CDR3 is TGTGCCAGCTTTCCATTGGACGGGAGATGGTACAATGAGCAGTTCTTC. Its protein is CASFPLDGRWYNEQFF. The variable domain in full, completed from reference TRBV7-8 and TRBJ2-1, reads GAGVSQSPRYKVAKRGQDVALRCDPISGHVSLFWYQQALGQGPEFLTYFQNEAQLDKSGLPSDRFFAERPEGSVSTLKIQRTQQEDSAVYLCASFPLDGRWYNEQFFGPGTRLTVL.

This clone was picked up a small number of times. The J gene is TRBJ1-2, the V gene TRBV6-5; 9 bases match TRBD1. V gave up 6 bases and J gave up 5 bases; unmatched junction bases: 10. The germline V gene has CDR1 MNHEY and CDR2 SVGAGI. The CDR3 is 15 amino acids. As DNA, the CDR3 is TGTGCCAGCAGATCCGGGACAGGGACTGGGTATGGCTACACCTTC. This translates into CASRSGTGTGYGYTF.

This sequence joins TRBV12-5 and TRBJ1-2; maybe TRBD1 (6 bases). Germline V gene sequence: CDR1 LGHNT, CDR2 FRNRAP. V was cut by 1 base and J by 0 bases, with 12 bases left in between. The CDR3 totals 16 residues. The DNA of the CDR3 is TGTGCTAGTGGTTTGGACAGCAGGGGCCCTAACTATGGCTACACCTTC. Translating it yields CASGLDSRGPNYGYTF.